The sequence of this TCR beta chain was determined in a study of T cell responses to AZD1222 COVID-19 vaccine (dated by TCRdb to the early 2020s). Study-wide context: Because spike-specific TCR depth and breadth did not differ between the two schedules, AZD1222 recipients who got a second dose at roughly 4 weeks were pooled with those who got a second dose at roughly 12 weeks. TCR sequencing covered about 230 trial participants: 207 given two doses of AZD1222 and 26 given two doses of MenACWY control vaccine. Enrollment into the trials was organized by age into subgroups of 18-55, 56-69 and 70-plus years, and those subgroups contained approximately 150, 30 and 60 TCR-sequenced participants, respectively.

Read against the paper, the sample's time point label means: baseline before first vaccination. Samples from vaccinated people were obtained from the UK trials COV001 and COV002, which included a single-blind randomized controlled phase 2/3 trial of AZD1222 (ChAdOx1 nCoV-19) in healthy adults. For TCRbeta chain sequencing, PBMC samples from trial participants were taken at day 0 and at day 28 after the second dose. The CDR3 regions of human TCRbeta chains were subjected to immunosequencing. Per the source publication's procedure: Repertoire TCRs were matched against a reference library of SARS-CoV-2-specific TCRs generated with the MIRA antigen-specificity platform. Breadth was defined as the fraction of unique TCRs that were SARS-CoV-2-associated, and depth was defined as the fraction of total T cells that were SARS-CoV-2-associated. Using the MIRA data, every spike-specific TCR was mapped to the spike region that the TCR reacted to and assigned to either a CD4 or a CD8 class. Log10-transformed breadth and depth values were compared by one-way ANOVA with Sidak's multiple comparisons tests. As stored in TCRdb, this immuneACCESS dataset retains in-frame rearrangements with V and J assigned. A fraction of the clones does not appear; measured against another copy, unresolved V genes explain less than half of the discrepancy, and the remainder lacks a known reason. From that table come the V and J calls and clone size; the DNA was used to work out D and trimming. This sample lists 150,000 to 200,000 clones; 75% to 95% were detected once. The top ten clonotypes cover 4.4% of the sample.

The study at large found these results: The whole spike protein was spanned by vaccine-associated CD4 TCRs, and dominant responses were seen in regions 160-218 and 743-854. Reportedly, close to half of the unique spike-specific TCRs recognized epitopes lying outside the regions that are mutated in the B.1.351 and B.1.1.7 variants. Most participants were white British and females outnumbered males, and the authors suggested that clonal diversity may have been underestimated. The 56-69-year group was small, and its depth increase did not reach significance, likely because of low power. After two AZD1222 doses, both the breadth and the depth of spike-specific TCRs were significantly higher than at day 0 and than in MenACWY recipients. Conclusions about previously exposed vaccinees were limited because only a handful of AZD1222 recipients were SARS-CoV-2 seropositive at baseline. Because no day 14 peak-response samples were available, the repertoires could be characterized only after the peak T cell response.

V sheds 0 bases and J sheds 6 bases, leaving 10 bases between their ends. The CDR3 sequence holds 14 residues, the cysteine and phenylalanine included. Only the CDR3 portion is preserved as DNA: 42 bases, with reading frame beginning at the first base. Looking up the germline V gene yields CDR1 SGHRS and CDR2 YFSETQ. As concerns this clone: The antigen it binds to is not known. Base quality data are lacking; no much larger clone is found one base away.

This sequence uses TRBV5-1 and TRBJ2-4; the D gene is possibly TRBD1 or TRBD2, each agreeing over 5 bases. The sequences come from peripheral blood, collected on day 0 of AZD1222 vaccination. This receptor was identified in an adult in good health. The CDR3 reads CASSLDTGTNIQYF. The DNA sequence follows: TGCGCCAGCAGCTTGGACACCGGGACAAACATTCAGTACTTC.